This T cell receptor beta chain emerged from a study of beta chain features in type 1 diabetes. This clone occurred a few times. Its antigen remains unidentified. General study findings and limits: Individuals with type 1 diabetes displayed fewer insertions and more deletions at VDJ junctions. Shortening of TCRB CDR3s, moderate but significant, appeared in all four CD4+ subsets of Type 1 diabetes patients.

The authors reverse transcribed all of the isolated RNA, so sequencing captured expressed TCRB transcripts. It was found that naive, central memory and regulatory T cell samples averaged around 3.8 million reads. Only in-frame clones appear in the TCRdb table, and some are missing; sequencing was by immunoSEQ multiplex PCR. Here the sample spans hundreds of thousands of clones, 10% to 15% being singletons. The sample was naive CD4+ T cells from blood. The sequence derives from a young woman with type 1 diabetes.

DNA for the CDR3: TGCGCCAGCAGCTCCCAGGGGGTGAATGAAGCTTTCTTT. It codes for CASSSQGVNEAFF. This chain connects TRBV5-1 to TRBJ1-1; 7 bases are shared with TRBD1. J was trimmed by 7 bases and V by 3 bases; bases with no gene match: 6. This CDR3 comprises 13 residues. Germline V lookup: CDR1 SGHRS, CDR2 YFSETQ. Using reference TRBV5-1 and TRBJ1-1 for the parts outside the CDR3, the full variable domain is KAGVTQTPRYLIKTRGQQVTLSCSPISGHRSVSWYQQTPGQGLQFLFEYFSETQRNKGNFPGRFSGRQFSNSRSEMNVSTLELGDSALYLCASSSQGVNEAFFGQGTRLTVV.